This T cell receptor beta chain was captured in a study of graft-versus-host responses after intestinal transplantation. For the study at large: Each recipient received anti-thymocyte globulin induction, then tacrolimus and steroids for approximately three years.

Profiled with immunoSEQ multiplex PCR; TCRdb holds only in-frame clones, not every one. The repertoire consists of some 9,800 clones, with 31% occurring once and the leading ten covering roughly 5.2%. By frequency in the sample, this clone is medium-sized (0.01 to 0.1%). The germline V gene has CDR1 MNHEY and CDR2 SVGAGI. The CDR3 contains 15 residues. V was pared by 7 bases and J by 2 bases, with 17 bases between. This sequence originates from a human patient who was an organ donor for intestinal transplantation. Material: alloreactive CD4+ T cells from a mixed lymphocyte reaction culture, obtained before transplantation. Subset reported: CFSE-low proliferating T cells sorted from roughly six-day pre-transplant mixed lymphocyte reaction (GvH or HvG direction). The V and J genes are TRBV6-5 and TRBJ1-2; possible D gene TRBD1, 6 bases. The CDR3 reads CASMSRGQINYGYTF. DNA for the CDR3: TGTGCCAGCATGAGCCGAGGACAGATAAACTATGGCTACACCTTC.